The 28 T cell receptor beta chains below all came from one sample that was sequenced in a study of T-cell memory formation after mild COVID-19. MiXCR, applied by TCRdb to the 5' RACE reads, yields one record per CDR3 protein. Among about 110,000 distinct CDR3 sequences listed, roughly 19% were seen once. The sample comprised PBMCs or a T cell subset sorted from them (not recorded which). These receptors all come from a man aged 18 to 29 who had mild COVID-19 (a few samples of this study predate the infection). Cell type and time point are not known.

This clonotype turned up a few times. The chain couples TRBV2 to TRBJ1-2; D possibly corresponds to TRBD1 (5 bases). The CDR3 extends over 14 amino acids. The ends were cut back, 7 bases at V and 3 bases at J, with 15 bases in the middle. Germline loops: CDR1 SNHLY, CDR2 FYNNEI. CDR3 coding DNA: TGTGCCAGCACCCTTGACTCGGGGGACTATGGCTACACCTTC. Its protein is CASTLDSGDYGYTF.

This clonotype was counted at least ten times. CDR3: CASSFSETGELFF. CDR3 coding DNA: TGTGCCAGCAGCTTCTCGGAGACCGGGGAGCTGTTTTTT. The V call is TRBV11-2, the J call TRBJ2-2, with D unresolved. The germline V gene encodes CDR1 SGHAT and CDR2 FQNNGV. Trimming left V 3 bases short and J 5 bases short, with 7 bases between. The CDR3 consists of 13 residues.

The CDR3 sequence: CASSFAGAGQPQHF. The CDR3 DNA reads as TGTGCCAGCAGTTTTGCGGGGGCTGGTCAGCCCCAGCATTTT. The chain uses TRBV12-3 or TRBV12-4 and TRBJ1-5, with D maybe TRBD1 (6 bases). V was pared by 3 bases and J by 6 bases, with 12 bases between. This CDR3 region has 14 residues.

A few counts support this clonotype. J is TRBJ2-7 and V is TRBV2, with 9 bases that match TRBD1. The V segment lost 9 bases and the J segment 4 bases; nucleotides outside the gene matches: 4. This CDR3 has 12 residues. Per the germline V gene, CDR1 is SNHLY and CDR2 is FYNNEI. CDR3 coding DNA: TGTGCCAGTACCGGGACAGGGTACGAGCAGTACTTC. Translating it yields CASTGTGYEQYF. The whole variable domain, filled in from reference TRBV2 and TRBJ2-7, reads EPEVTQTPSHQVTQMGQEVILRCVPISNHLYFYWYRQILGQKVEFLVSFYNNEISEKSEIFDDQFSVERPDGSNFTLKIRSTKLEDSAMYFCASTGTGYEQYFGPGTRLTVT.

There are many counts of this clonotype. The rearrangement links TRBV4-1 to TRBJ2-3; TRBD1 is a possible D gene (6 bases). V was cut by 3 bases and J by 10 bases, with 11 bases left in between. This CDR3 comprises 12 residues. Germline CDR1 MGHRA, CDR2 YSYEKL. The CDR3 DNA reads as TGCGCCAGCAGCCACGACCAGGGGCCGCAGTATTTT. Amino acids: CASSHDQGPQYF.

V gene TRBV7-2 combines with J gene TRBJ2-3; D unclear. Germline CDR1 and CDR2: SGHTA and FQGNSA. The CDR3 spans 16 residues. V was pared by 5 bases and J by 1 base, with 16 bases between. Written as DNA, the CDR3 is TGTGCCAGCAGCCCCCGGACGGGTTTTCGCACAGATACGCAGTATTTT. Its translation is CASSPRTGFRTDTQYF.

This clonotype was counted only a few times. The chain recombines TRBV24-1 with TRBJ1-1, with a tentative D call TRBD1 (5 bases). CDR3 length: 18 residues. The V gene's germline CDR1 is KGHDR and CDR2 SFDVKD. The V and J ends lost 2 bases and 1 base respectively, with 19 bases between them. CDR3: CATSDSFGTTVSNTEAFF. In nucleotides, the CDR3 is TGTGCCACCAGTGATTCTTTTGGGACGACAGTCTCGAACACTGAAGCTTTCTTT.

V and J are TRBV6-5 and TRBJ1-6; D remains ambiguous. The V end was cut by 2 bases, the J end by 3 bases, with 11 bases between. The CDR3 covers 16 residues. Germline V CDR1 and CDR2: MNHEY, SVGAGI. The CDR3 sequence is CASSYQSGVYNSPLHF. CDR3 nucleotide sequence: TGTGCCAGCAGTTACCAATCTGGAGTCTATAATTCACCCCTCCACTTT.

This clonotype appeared many times. The V and J genes are TRBV27 and TRBJ2-3, with TRBD2 as a possible D gene (6 bases). Trimming took off 6 bases at V and 0 bases at J, with 19 bases between the two ends. This CDR3 is built from 17 residues. In germline, CDR1 is MNHEY, CDR2 SMNVEV (reference sequence). The CDR3, as DNA: TGTGCCAGCAGCCCACTGTGGAGGGCTAGAAGCACAGATACGCAGTATTTT. Its translation: CASSPLWRARSTDTQYF.

The rearrangement uses TRBV5-1 and TRBJ2-5, with TRBD1 matching over 8 bases. The CDR3 totals 15 residues. V lost 4 bases to trimming and J lost 5 bases; unmatched junction nucleotides: 10. Germline CDR1 reads SGHRS; CDR2 reads YFSETQ. The CDR3: CASSAGQGGGETQYF. The CDR3 region has the DNA TGCGCCAGCAGCGCCGGACAGGGAGGCGGGGAGACCCAGTACTTC.

This clonotype showed up many times. The chain couples TRBV4-1 to TRBJ2-3; 10 nucleotides match TRBD2. The CDR3 runs to 21 residues. V lost 4 bases and J lost 0; bases outside the gene matches: 19. CDR1 and CDR2 (germline): MGHRA, YSYEKL. CDR3 region: CASSRRNSGLAGDASTDTQYF. CDR3 in DNA: TGCGCCAGCAGCCGGCGAAACTCGGGCCTAGCGGGGGACGCGAGCACAGATACGCAGTATTTT.

A few counts support this clonotype. The chain uses TRBV29-1 and TRBJ2-1; possibly TRBD2 for D (6 bases). The ends were cut back, 4 bases at V and 5 bases at J, with 12 bases in the middle. CDR3 length equals 13 residues. Looked up from germline, CDR1 is SQVTM and CDR2 is ANQGSEA. The CDR3 coding sequence is TGCAGCGTTGGGCTAGCGTCCCACAATGAGCAGTTCTTC. The encoded protein is CSVGLASHNEQFF.

This clonotype has a handful of counts. The rearrangement joins TRBV6-2 or TRBV6-3 to TRBJ2-2; 7 nucleotides align to TRBD2. The ends lost 3 bases at V and 6 bases at J; junction bases unmatched: 7. The CDR3 has 15 residues. Germline lookup yields CDR1 MNHEY and CDR2 SVGEGT. The CDR3 sequence is CASSYPRGRAGELFF. The CDR3 nucleotides read TGTGCCAGCAGTTATCCGCGGGGGAGGGCCGGGGAGCTGTTTTTT.

The chain couples TRBV12-3 or TRBV12-4 to TRBJ2-7; 9 positions agree with TRBD1. Trimming took 1 base from V and 5 from J; bases not matched to a gene: 0. The CDR3 spans 13 residues. The CDR3: CASSLGDRDEQYV. CDR3 nucleotides: TGTGCCAGCAGTTTAGGGGACAGGGACGAGCAGTACGTC.

In its sample, this clonotype was seen a few times. This chain links TRBV9 with TRBJ1-1; 9 bases fit TRBD1. Germline CDR1 SGDLS, CDR2 YYNGEE. The V and J ends lost 3 bases and 3 bases, in that order; junction bases with no gene match: 9. This CDR3 is built from 16 residues. CDR3 region: CASSAQPRTGDTEAFF. The DNA for the CDR3 is TGTGCCAGCAGCGCCCAGCCAAGGACAGGGGACACTGAAGCTTTCTTT.

A few counts support this clonotype. The J gene is TRBJ2-7, the V gene TRBV7-8, with D possibly being TRBD1 (6 bases). With 5 bases removed from V and 3 bases from J, the gap between germline ends came to 11 bases. CDR3 length: 13 residues. Germline V lookup: CDR1 SGHVS, CDR2 FQNEAQ. DNA of the CDR3: TGTGCCAGCAGCCCCGGACAGAACTACGAGCAGTACGTC. Protein sequence: CASSPGQNYEQYV.

The chain joins TRBV4-2 to TRBJ2-6; D is undetermined. The CDR3 is 16 amino acids. Trimming cost V 0 bases and J 0 bases, with 6 bases left between them. The germline CDR1 and CDR2 sequences are LGHNA and YNFKEQ. For the CDR3, the DNA is TGTGCCAGCAGCCAAGAGTCCAGCTCTGGGGCCAACGTCCTGACTTTC. Translation gives CASSQESSSGANVLTF.

This clonotype was detected only once. The junction does not match germline at one end; this may be a read error. The V and J genes are TRBV12-3 or TRBV12-4 and TRBJ1-5, with a weak D call TRBD1 (5 bases). This CDR3 is built from 14 residues. Here the CDR3 reads CASSLGRVYQPLHF. The CDR3 bases are TGTGCCAGCAGTTTAGGCAGGGTCTATCAGCCCCTGCATTTT.

The table lists this clonotype with many counts. The chain joins TRBV12-3 or TRBV12-4 to TRBJ2-5, with D possibly being TRBD1 (6 bases). The CDR3 consists of 14 residues. The V end was cut by 4 bases, the J end by 4 bases, with 13 bases between. In DNA form, the CDR3 reads TGTGCCAGCAGTTCTCCAGGGGTCCGAGAGACCCAGTACTTC. It encodes CASSSPGVRETQYF.

There are a few counts of this clonotype. This chain joins TRBV20-1 and TRBJ1-5, with a tentative D call TRBD1 (6 bases). This CDR3 comprises 18 residues. V was shortened by 0 bases and J by 6 bases, with 24 bases between the two germline ends. The germline gives CDR1 DFQATT, CDR2 SNEGSKA (reference sequence). The DNA for the CDR3 is TGCAGTGCTAGAGATACTGGCTTGGGGGGCGCAGGGCTTCAGCCCCAGCATTTT. This gives the protein CSARDTGLGGAGLQPQHF.

The chain carries TRBV4-1 and TRBJ2-2; D is ambiguous. Trimming stripped 4 bases from V and 8 bases from J, with 20 bases between. The germline V gene has CDR1 MGHRA and CDR2 YSYEKL. The CDR3 loop spans 16 amino acids. The CDR3 sequence: CASSPNSVPLTGELFF. The CDR3 coding sequence is TGCGCCAGCAGCCCCAACTCGGTACCCTTGACGGGGGAGCTGTTTTTT.

Comments on this clonotype: A single base separates this from a much larger clone, so it may be a read error. The chain links TRBV11-2 to TRBJ1-1; D unresolved. Germline CDR1 SGHAT, CDR2 FQNNGV. The CDR3 loop spans 13 amino acids. The CDR3 DNA reads as TGTGACAGCAGCTTAGATAGGGCCACTGAAGCTTTCTTT. As protein: CDSSLDRATEAFF.

The chain recombines TRBV4-3 with TRBJ2-1; D might be TRBD2 (5 bases). Germline V gives CDR1 LGHNA, CDR2 YSLEER. The CDR3 consists of 13 residues. The V end was cut by 4 bases, the J end by 8 bases, with 12 bases between. Here the CDR3 DNA reads TGCGCCAGCAGCCTCGGCGGAGGATATGAGCAGTTCTTC. Protein: CASSLGGGYEQFF.

This clonotype was seen a few times. The chain is built from TRBV7-2 and TRBJ2-3; no clear D gene. There are 15 residues in the CDR3. Germline V gene lookup returns CDR1 SGHTA and CDR2 FQGNSA. V lost 2 bases and J 3 bases, leaving 12 bases between the germline ends. The CDR3 sequence: CASSLRWVGTDTQYF. The CDR3 region has the DNA TGTGCCAGCAGCTTACGATGGGTGGGGACAGATACGCAGTATTTT.

This clonotype has more than one count but fewer than ten. The junction departs from the called germline gene at one end, perhaps through a read error. This rearrangement joins TRBV19 to TRBJ2-3, with 8 bases matching TRBD2. The CDR3 runs 13 residues. Per the germline V gene, CDR1 is LNHDA and CDR2 is SQIVND (reference sequence). In DNA, the CDR3 is TGTGCCAGTAGTACCCTTGAGCGGGGGCATGGACATTTT. Translated: CASSTLERGHGHF.

This clonotype was detected only a few times. The chain joins TRBV28 to TRBJ2-7; TRBD1 aligns across 8 bases. The CDR3 is 14 residues long. Trimming cost V 4 bases and J 4 bases; bases outside gene matches: 6. Germline V gene data show CDR1 as MDHEN and CDR2 as SYDVKM. CDR3 in amino acids: CASSSGGQPYEQYV. The CDR3 bases are TGTGCCAGCAGTTCAGGGGGCCAACCTTACGAGCAGTACGTC.

This chain joins TRBV27 and TRBJ1-5; D call uncertain. Germline V lookup: CDR1 MNHEY, CDR2 SMNVEV (reference sequence). The CDR3 runs to 16 residues. The germline V and J ends were trimmed by 2 bases and 2 bases, with 13 bases remaining between them. CDR3 bases: TGTGCCAGCAGTTTAAGGCCATCAAATGGCAATCAGCCCCAGCATTTT. It codes for CASSLRPSNGNQPQHF.

This clonotype was observed a few times. The chain uses TRBV6-5 and TRBJ2-6; the D call may be TRBD1 or TRBD2 (5 bases each). This CDR3 is 21 amino acids long. Germline V CDR1 and CDR2: MNHEY, SVGAGI. Trimming pared 2 bases from V and 0 bases from J, leaving 23 bases between. Written as DNA, the CDR3 is TGTGCCAGCAGTTACGGGGGAGTTGGGGGTAGGGGCCGCTCTGGGGCCAACGTCCTGACTTTC. Its translation is CASSYGGVGGRGRSGANVLTF.